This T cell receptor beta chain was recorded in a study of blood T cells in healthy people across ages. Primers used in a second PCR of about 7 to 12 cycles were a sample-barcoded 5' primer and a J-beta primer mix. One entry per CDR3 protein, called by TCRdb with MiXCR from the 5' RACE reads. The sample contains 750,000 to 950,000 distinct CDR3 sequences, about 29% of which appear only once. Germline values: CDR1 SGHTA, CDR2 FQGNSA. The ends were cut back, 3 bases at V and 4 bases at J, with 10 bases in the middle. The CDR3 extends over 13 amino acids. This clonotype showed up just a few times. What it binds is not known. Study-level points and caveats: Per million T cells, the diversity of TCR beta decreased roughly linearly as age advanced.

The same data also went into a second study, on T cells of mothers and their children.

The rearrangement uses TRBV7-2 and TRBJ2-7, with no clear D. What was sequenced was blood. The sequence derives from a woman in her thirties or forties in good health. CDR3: CASSLQDGYEQYF. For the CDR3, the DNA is TGTGCCAGCAGCTTGCAGGACGGTTACGAGCAGTACTTC. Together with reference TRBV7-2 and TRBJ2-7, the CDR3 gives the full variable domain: GAGVSQSPSNKVTEKGKDVELRCDPISGHTALYWYRQSLGQGLEFLIYFQGNSAPDKSGLPSDRFSAERTGGSVSTLTIQRTQQEDSAVYLCASSLQDGYEQYFGPGTRLTVT.